A selection of T cell receptor beta chains follows, all from one sample in a study of blood T cell repertoires in COVID-19. The assay was immunoSEQ multiplex PCR, and TCRdb's table has in-frame clones only and misses some. The table shows about 80,000 clones, with 70% to 90% occurring only once. The specimen sequenced was peripheral blood. Receptor source: an elderly woman with acute or convalescent COVID-19. CDR3s include the opening cysteine and the closing phenylalanine or tryptophan.

CDR3 length | V gene | CDR3 protein
17 | TRBV29-1 | CSVDKSGQGSFNYGYTF
13 | TRBV19 | CASSGRVTDTQYF
14 | TRBV13 | CASSPQGPYTEAFF
12 | TRBV18 | CASSQDLGEQFF
14 | TRBV24-1 | CATSEGGGQETQYF
13 | TRBV30 | CAWMKGYQETQYF
13 | TRBV12-3/TRBV12-4 | CASRYSFSYGYTF
12 | TRBV2 | CASSGGGQPQHF
14 | TRBV7-8 | CASSRTGWGTEAFF
13 | TRBV19 | CASAGGRPGELFF
13 | TRBV11-3 | CASSSNRGNEQFF
14 | TRBV7-3 | CASSTGRGDYGYTF
15 | TRBV7-2 | CASSLVAGGLDEQYF
15 | TRBV29-1 | CSVPRLAGTGGEQFF
14 | TRBV4-3 | CASRMDSKNTEAFF
14 | TRBV2 | CASSERQLVATQYF
15 | TRBV7-9 | CASSLASGGSHEQFF
13 | TRBV6-5 | CASNTDAIGPQHF
16 | TRBV5-6 | CASSLARTGGGYEQYF
15 | TRBV5-6 | CASSRTQTQADTQYF
16 | TRBV12-1 | CASSHEREGDTGELFF
16 | TRBV2 | CASSGGLAGGKNEQFF
14 | TRBV27 | CASSRLAGRHEQFF
15 | TRBV18 | CASSPPSLAPELPFF
14 | TRBV5-4 | CASSSIRWSYGYTF
12 | TRBV11-3 | CASSPMGGEQYF
15 | TRBV7-2 | CASSPRTGLNTEAFF
17 | TRBV11-2 | CASSARDRGHPNYGYTF
14 | TRBV19 | CASSFLATNEKLFF
14 | TRBV6-5 | CASSYSRNTGELFF
13 | TRBV6-1 | CASSEDRGRLSDF
14 | TRBV7-8 | CASSRRDPGTEAFF
14 | TRBV11-1 | CASSPNRGTDGYTF
13 | TRBV10-2 | CASSSASGGPHFF
14 | TRBV6-1 | CASSEAHTGQPQHF
14 | TRBV5-1 | CASSLGAGGNEQYF
14 | TRBV5-5 | CASSLWAAGNTIYF
13 | TRBV2 | CASSRDRNYEQYF
15 | TRBV5-1 | CASSRTSGRGNEQFF
15 | TRBV9 | CASSVLSGHNSPLHF
14 | TRBV5-6 | CASSFGRPDYGYTF
15 | TRBV20-1 | CSASSGGGADGELFF
13 | TRBV10-2 | CASGVSPSYEQYF
17 | TRBV5-1 | CASSGREGQGLLGEQFF
15 | TRBV10-3 | CAISVGQGSGNTIYF
14 | TRBV15 | CATSRDGQTYEQYF
16 | TRBV11-2 | CASSLGAGVSRDTQYF
14 | TRBV5-8 | CASSPGQNNQPQHF
13 | TRBV29-1 | CSVEGQGSYGYTF
16 | TRBV5-1 | CASSLGQGAKANVLTF
13 | TRBV6-4 | CASSDSLGQPQHF